This T cell receptor beta chain emerged from a study of cytomegalovirus exposure and HLA in healthy donors. While unrecorded immune exposures were likely, the donors were nominally healthy when sampled. The PCR ran on 60 Vbeta and 13 Jbeta primers. Sequencing used immunoSEQ multiplex PCR; TCRdb keeps in-frame clones, though not all of them. The sample contains about 120,000 clones, about 78% of which appear only once. Material for sequencing was PBMCs. The sequence was obtained from a woman aged 30 to 39 in good health and CMV-seropositive.

This CDR3 is CATRTGTLKEAFF. DNA for the CDR3: TGTGCCACTAGAACCGGGACACTTAAAGAAGCTTTCTTT. V gene TRBV19 combines with J gene TRBJ1-1; D perhaps matches TRBD1 (6 bases). The CDR3 is made up of 13 amino acids. V lost 10 bases and J 8 bases, leaving 20 bases between the germline ends. Germline V CDR1 and CDR2: LNHDA, SQIVND (reference sequence).